This T cell receptor beta chain was profiled in a study of blood T cells in healthy people across ages (dated by TCRdb to between 2015 and 2017). In the study overall: Template switching captured roughly one uniquely barcoded TCR beta cDNA molecule per two T cells in model experiments. Using deep sequencing normalized with unique cDNA molecular identifiers, the study measured how TCR beta repertoire diversity changes with age. Four age groups were formed from the donors: young (average approximately 15 years), middle-aged (roughly 38), aged (approximately 60) and long-lived (less than 85). To avoid experimental bias, donors of different ages were randomly spread across the sequencing lanes. Using the same blood draw, the study looked at two additional independent replicas of 1 million unique cDNA reads for two donors, one aged 18 to 29 and the other aged 80 or older. The full study reports these points: Compared with the aged group, more naive CD4+ T cells, fewer expanded clones and increased TCR diversity were shown by the long-lived group, suggesting age selection. Total diversity estimates from one million sequenced T cells were considered lower bounds and underestimates. Observed TCR beta diversity per million T cells fell roughly linearly with age, and a significant reduction was already apparent by age around 40. Because the CMV infection status of the donors was unknown, age-related changes in expanded clonotypes may potentially have been confounded. Observed TCR beta diversity correlated strongly with the percentage of naive T cells measured by flow cytometry. Because profiling used bulk unsorted PBMCs, naive and antigen-experienced compartments could not be compared conclusively.

Donors were 30 to 45 systemically healthy Caucasian individuals from Russia aged roughly 6 to 90 years. About 10 milliliters of peripheral blood were collected from each donor into EDTA-treated Vacutainer tubes. PBMCs were isolated by Ficoll-Paque density-gradient centrifugation, with at least 6.5 million obtained per sample. Trizol reagent was used to extract total RNA from the PBMCs, yielding at least 5 micrograms per sample. The percentages of naive CD45RAhigh/CD27high T cells were determined by flow cytometry on a PBMC aliquot from every donor. Preparation of the library involved 5' RACE. TCRdb names Illumina HiSeq 2500 as the instrument used. A second PCR of roughly 7 to 11 cycles was performed with a sample-barcoded 5' primer and a J-beta primer mix. Each TCR beta cDNA molecule received a unique molecular identifier from a template-switch 5' adaptor carrying 12 random nucleotides. At least 2.5 million CDR3-containing paired-end reads were obtained from each sample. The Mint cDNA synthesis kit, primed by a TRBC-specific oligonucleotide, was used to synthesize first-strand cDNA from all RNA. After uracil-DNA glycosylase treatment, a first 18-cycle PCR used universal primers M1SS and BC2_uni_R on all cDNA. The original pipeline was this. Normalization of each sample was performed by random selection of 1 million high-quality reads, each carrying a distinct molecular identifier. Instead of being binned into consensus sequences, reads with shared molecular identifiers were discarded. MiTCR, set to a Q25 quality threshold and the strictest error-elimination algorithm, was used for CDR3 identification, clonotype clustering and error correction. Lower-bound total TCR beta diversity was estimated with a nonparametric unseen species model using Euler transformation. TCRdb's own reprocessing of the public reads used fastp at Q25 and MiXCR and kept productive beta chains. Here each entry gathers all rows of one CDR3 protein and keeps the most common genes and DNA. TCRdb's processing, not the study's, gives the V and J calls here. Within this sample are over 600,000 distinct CDR3 sequences, with about half of them counted one time only. The top ten clones comprise 15% to 20% of the sample.

The CDR3, cysteine through phenylalanine, is 15 amino acids long. This entry keeps only the CDR3 DNA: 45 bases, framed from base 1. The germline V and J ends show losses of 6 bases and 7 bases respectively, and no gene match explains 11 bases of the junction. To note about this clonotype: This clone's antigen is unknown. Base qualities are not at hand, and no much larger clone is one base apart.

Recombination joined TRBV12-3 or TRBV12-4 with TRBJ2-7; 11 nucleotides in the junction match TRBD2. Specimen: blood. The TCR comes from an elderly man in good health. The CDR3: CASRTGTSGSNEQYF. In nucleotide form, the sequence is TGTGCCAGCAGGACCGGGACTAGCGGATCGAATGAGCAGTACTTC.